Listed here are 6 T cell receptor beta chains from one sample, sequenced in a study of beta chain features in type 1 diabetes. The study's findings and limits: Type 1 diabetes patients had TCRB CDR3s that were shorter (moderately but significantly so) in all four CD4+ subsets.

No antigens are known for them. TCRB transcripts that were expressed got sequenced, as all of the isolated RNA had been reverse transcribed. The assay was immunoSEQ multiplex PCR, and TCRdb's table has in-frame clones only and misses some. Among 500,000 to 850,000 clones listed, more than 12% were seen once. The sample comprised naive CD4+ T cells from blood. The source of these receptors is a man between 18 and 29 years old with type 1 diabetes.

The chain employs TRBV7-2 and TRBJ2-5, with D unresolved. V was shortened by 2 bases and J by 2 bases, with 6 bases between the two germline ends. Germline CDR1 SGHTA, CDR2 FQGNSA. The CDR3 consists of 13 residues. CDR3 residues: CASSLFGQETQYF. The CDR3 DNA sequence: TGTGCCAGCAGCTTATTCGGGCAAGAGACCCAGTACTTC.

The chain couples TRBV11-2 to TRBJ2-7; possibly TRBD1 for D (5 bases). The V end lost 2 bases, the J end lost 1 base, and 15 bases lay between the germline ends. The germline V gene encodes CDR1 SGHAT and CDR2 FQNNGV. The CDR3 contains 16 residues. The CDR3 nucleotides are TGTGCCAGCAGCTTACTTGTGGGGCAGGGTTCCTACGAGCAGTACTTC. Translated: CASSLLVGQGSYEQYF.

V is TRBV11-2 and J is TRBJ2-3; 8 nucleotides align to TRBD2. There are 16 residues in the CDR3. The germline V gene has CDR1 SGHAT and CDR2 FQNNGV. V lost 0 bases and J lost 4; bases outside the gene matches: 6. The CDR3 region has the DNA TGTGCCAGCAGCTTAGAACCGGGGGGGCGCCCAGATACGCAGTATTTT. Protein sequence: CASSLEPGGRPDTQYF.

This clone was seen only a few times. The chain carries TRBV29-1 and TRBJ2-7, with 7 bases identical to TRBD1. This CDR3 is built from 12 residues. From germline, CDR1 is SQVTM and CDR2 ANQGSEA. Trimming removed 5 bases from V and 2 bases from J; junction bases left unmatched: 3. The CDR3 nucleotides read TGCAGCGTTCAACAGGGGCCCTACGAGCAGTACTTC. It translates to CSVQQGPYEQYF.

The gene calls are TRBV18 and TRBJ1-4; possible D gene TRBD1, 5 bases. Germline V gene lookup returns CDR1 KGHSH and CDR2 LQKENI. The length of the CDR3 is 15 residues. Trimming left V 3 bases short and J 2 bases short, with 10 bases between. The CDR3 bases are TGTGCCAGCTCACCGTCAAGGGGTACTAATGAAAAACTGTTTTTT. Translation gives CASSPSRGTNEKLFF.

This clone came up a few times. V and J are TRBV11-1 and TRBJ2-1, with D unresolved. The CDR3 consists of 13 residues. The ends were cut back, 1 base at V and 4 bases at J, with 5 bases in the middle. Germline V lookup: CDR1 SGHAT, CDR2 FQDESV (reference sequence). This CDR3 reads CASSLVGYNEQFF. Written as DNA, the CDR3 is TGTGCCAGCAGCTTAGTCGGGTACAATGAGCAGTTCTTC. Looking up the rest from reference TRBV11-1 and TRBJ2-1 gives the full variable domain: EAEVAQSPRYKITEKSQAVAFWCDPISGHATLYWYRQILGQGPELLVQFQDESVVDDSQLPKDRFSAERLKGVDSTLKIQPAELGDSAMYLCASSLVGYNEQFFGPGTRLTVL.